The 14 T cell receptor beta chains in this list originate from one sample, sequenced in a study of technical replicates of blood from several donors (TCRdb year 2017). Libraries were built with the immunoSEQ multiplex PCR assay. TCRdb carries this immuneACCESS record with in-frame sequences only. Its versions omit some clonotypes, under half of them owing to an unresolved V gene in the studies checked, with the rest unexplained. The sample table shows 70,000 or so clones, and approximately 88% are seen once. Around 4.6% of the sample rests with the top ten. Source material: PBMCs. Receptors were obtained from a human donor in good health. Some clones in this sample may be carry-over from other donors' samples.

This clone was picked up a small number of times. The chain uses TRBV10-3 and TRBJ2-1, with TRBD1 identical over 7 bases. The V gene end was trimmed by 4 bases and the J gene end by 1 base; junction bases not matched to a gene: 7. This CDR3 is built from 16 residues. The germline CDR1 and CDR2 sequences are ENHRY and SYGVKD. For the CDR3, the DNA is TGTGCCATCAGTGGTTTACAGGGGCCTTCCTACAATGAGCAGTTCTTC. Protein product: CAISGLQGPSYNEQFF.

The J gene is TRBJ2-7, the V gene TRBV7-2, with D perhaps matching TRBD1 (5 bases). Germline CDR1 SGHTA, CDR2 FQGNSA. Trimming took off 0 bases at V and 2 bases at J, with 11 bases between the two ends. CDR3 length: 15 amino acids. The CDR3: CASSLAYSRAYEQYF. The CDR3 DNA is TGTGCCAGCAGCTTAGCGTATTCCAGGGCCTACGAGCAGTACTTC.

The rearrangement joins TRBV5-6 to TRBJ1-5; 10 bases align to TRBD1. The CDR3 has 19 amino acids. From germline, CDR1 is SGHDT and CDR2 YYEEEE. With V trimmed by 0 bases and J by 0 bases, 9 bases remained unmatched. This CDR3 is CASSLARRQGAYSNQPQHF. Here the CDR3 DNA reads TGTGCCAGCAGCTTGGCCAGGAGACAGGGGGCTTATAGCAATCAGCCCCAGCATTTT.

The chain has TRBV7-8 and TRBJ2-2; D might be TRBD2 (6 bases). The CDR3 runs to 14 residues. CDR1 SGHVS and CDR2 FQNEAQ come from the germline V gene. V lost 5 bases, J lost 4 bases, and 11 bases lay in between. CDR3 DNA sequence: TGTGCCAGCAGCCCTTCGGGAGCCACCGGGGAGCTGTTTTTT. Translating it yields CASSPSGATGELFF.

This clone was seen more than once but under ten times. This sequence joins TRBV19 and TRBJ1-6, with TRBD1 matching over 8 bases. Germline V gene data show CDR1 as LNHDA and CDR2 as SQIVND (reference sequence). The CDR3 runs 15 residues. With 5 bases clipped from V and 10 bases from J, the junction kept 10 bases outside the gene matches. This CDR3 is CASSRVRTGNSPLHF. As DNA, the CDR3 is TGTGCCAGTAGTCGCGTCCGGACAGGGAACTCACCCCTCCACTTT.

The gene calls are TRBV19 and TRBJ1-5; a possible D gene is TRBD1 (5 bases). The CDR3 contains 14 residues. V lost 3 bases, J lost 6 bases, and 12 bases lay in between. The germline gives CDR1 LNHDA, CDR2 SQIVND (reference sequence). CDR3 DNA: TGTGCCAGTAGTATTTTGGGGCAGGGTCAGCCCCAGCATTTT. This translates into CASSILGQGQPQHF. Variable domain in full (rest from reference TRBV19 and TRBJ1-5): DGGITQSPKYLFRKEGQNVTLSCEQNLNHDAMYWYRQDPGQGLRLIYYSQIVNDFQKGDIAEGYSVSREKKESFPLTVTSAQKNPTAFYLCASSILGQGQPQHFGDGTRLSIL.

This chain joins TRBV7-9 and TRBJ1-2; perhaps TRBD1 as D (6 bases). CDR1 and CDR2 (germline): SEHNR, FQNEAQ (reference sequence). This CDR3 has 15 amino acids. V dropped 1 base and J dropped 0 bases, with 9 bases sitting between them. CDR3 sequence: CASSLDRAANYGYTF. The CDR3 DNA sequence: TGTGCCAGCAGCTTAGACAGGGCAGCTAACTATGGCTACACCTTC.

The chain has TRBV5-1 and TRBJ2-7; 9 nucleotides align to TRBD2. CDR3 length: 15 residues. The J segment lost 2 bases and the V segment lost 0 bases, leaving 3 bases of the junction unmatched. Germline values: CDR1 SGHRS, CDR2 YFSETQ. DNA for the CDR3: TGCGCCAGCAGCTTGGTAGCTAGCGGGGCCTACGAGCAGTACTTC. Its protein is CASSLVASGAYEQYF. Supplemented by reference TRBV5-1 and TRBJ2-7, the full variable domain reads KAGVTQTPRYLIKTRGQQVTLSCSPISGHRSVSWYQQTPGQGLQFLFEYFSETQRNKGNFPGRFSGRQFSNSRSEMNVSTLELGDSALYLCASSLVASGAYEQYFGPGTRLTVT.

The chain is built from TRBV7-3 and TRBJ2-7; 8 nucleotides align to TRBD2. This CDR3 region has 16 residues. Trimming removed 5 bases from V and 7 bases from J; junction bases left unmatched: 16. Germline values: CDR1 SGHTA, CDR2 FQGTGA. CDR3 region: CASSQAGTRGLREQYF. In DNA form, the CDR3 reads TGTGCCAGCAGCCAAGCCGGGACTAGAGGGCTTCGGGAGCAGTACTTC.

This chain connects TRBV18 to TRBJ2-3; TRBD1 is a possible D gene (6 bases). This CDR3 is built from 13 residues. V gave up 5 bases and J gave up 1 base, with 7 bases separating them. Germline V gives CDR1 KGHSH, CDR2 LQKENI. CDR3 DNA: TGTGCCAGCTCAGGGGGCGGCACAGATACGCAGTATTTT. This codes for CASSGGGTDTQYF.

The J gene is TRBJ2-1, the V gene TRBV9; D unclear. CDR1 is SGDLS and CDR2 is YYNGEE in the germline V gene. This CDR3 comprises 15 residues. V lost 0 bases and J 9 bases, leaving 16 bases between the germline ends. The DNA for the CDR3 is TGTGCCAGCAGCGTAGTACCACCACGGTGTCTTGAGCAGTTCTTC. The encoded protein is CASSVVPPRCLEQFF.

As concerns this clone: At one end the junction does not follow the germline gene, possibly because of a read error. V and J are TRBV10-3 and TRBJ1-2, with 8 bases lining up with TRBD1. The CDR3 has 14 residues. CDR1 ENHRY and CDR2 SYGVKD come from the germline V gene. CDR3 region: CAISDSDRDYGYTF. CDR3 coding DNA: TGTGCCATCAGTGACTCGGACAGGGACTACGGCTACACCTTC.

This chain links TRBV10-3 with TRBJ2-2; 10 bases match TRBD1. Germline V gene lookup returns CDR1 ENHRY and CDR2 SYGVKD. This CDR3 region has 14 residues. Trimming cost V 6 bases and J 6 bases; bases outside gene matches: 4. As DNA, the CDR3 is TGTGCCATCAGCGGACAGGGGGGGCCCGGGGAGCTGTTTTTT. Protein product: CAISGQGGPGELFF.

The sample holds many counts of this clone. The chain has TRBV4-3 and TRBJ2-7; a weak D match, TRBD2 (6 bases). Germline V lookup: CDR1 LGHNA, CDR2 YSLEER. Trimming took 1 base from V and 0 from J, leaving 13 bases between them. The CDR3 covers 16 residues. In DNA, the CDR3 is TGCGCCAGCAGCCAAGTGTTTGGGGGGAGCTCCTACGAGCAGTACTTC. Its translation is CASSQVFGGSSYEQYF.